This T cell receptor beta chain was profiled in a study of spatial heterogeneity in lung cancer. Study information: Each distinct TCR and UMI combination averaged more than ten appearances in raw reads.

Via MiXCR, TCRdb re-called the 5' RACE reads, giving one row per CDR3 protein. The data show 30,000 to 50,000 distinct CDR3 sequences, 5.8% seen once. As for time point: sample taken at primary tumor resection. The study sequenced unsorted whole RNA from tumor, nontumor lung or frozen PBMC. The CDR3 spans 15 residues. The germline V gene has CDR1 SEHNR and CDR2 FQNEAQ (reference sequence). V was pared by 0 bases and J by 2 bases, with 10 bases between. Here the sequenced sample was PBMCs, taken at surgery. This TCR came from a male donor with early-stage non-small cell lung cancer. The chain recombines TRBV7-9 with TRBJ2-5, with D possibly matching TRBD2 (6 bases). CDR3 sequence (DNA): TGTGCCAGCAGCTTAGCAGCGGGCTTTCAAGAGACCCAGTACTTC. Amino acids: CASSLAAGFQETQYF.